This T cell receptor (beta chain) was identified in a study of blood T cell repertoires in COVID-19. The wider study: Researchers got acute and convalescent COVID-19 samples from the United States, Italy and Spain.

The table came from immunoSEQ multiplex PCR; TCRdb's copy has only in-frame clones and leaves some out. This sample carries around 100,000 clones, about 80% of them seen once, and the ten largest clones take 24%. The V and J ends lost 4 bases and 0 bases, in that order; junction bases with no gene match: 6. Germline V gives CDR1 SGHAT, CDR2 FQNNGV. The CDR3 consists of 15 residues. The chain is built from TRBV11-2 and TRBJ2-7; 7 nucleotides line up with TRBD2. The sequence came from a human donor in a cohort sampled during active COVID-19. The material sequenced was peripheral blood. The CDR3 region is CASSSLAETSYEQYF. The CDR3 DNA reads as TGTGCCAGCAGCTCCCTAGCGGAGACCTCCTACGAGCAGTACTTC.